Detailed here is one TCR beta chain. The antigen is unknown. Germline V gene data show CDR1 as DFQATT and CDR2 as SNEGSKA (reference sequence). V lost 2 bases and J lost 0, with 8 bases in between. The CDR3 covers 14 residues. This entry is derived from a study of response to subunit inactivated influenza vaccine. Findings of the study overall: Few additional T cells are recruited per seasonal influenza vaccination, authors suggested.

TCRdb re-analysed the RT-PCR reads in MiXCR, keeping a single row per CDR3 protein. The data hold hundreds of thousands of distinct CDR3 sequences, with 11% to 15% observed a single time. The sequence derives from a middle-aged man who received an inactivated influenza vaccine. Material: PBMCs from blood, obtained 14 days before vaccination. The chain carries TRBV20-1 and TRBJ1-5, with D unclear. CDR3 protein: CSARPGFSNQPQHF. CDR3 sequence (DNA): TGCAGTGCTAGACCGGGATTTAGCAATCAGCCCCAGCATTTT.